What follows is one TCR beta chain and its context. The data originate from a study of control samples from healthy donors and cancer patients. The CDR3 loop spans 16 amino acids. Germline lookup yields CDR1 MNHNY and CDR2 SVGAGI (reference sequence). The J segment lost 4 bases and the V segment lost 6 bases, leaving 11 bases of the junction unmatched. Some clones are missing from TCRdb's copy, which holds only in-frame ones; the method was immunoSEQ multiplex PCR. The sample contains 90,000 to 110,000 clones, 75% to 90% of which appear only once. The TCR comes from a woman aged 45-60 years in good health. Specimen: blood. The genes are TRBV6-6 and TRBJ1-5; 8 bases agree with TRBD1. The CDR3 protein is CASSRRATGENQPQHF. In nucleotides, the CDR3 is TGTGCCAGCAGCCGCAGAGCGACAGGGGAAAATCAGCCCCAGCATTTT.